The source of this T cell receptor beta chain is a study of blood T cell repertoires in COVID-19. Study-level background: The cDNA or gDNA used as material had been derived from T cells, B-cell-depleted T cells, or PBMCs.

Enrollees, roughly 18 to 95 years old, lived in about two dozen US areas. The CDR3 sequence is 17 residues long. Germline CDR1 is LGHNT and CDR2 is FRNRAP. Trimming stripped 1 base from V and 0 bases from J, with 15 bases between. Assay used: immunoSEQ multiplex PCR; TCRdb lists only in-frame clones, some missing. This table holds hundreds of thousands of clones, roughly 90% found once. Sequencing used PBMCs or T cells enriched from blood (not recorded which). The chain is built from TRBV12-5 and TRBJ1-2; tentative D call: TRBD1 (6 bases). The sequence was collected from a woman aged 30 to 39 with acute COVID-19. The CDR3 loop reads CASGLGDVRDTNYGYTF. The DNA for the CDR3 is TGTGCTAGTGGTTTGGGAGACGTCCGGGACACTAACTATGGCTACACCTTC.